This T cell receptor (beta chain) stems from a study of cytomegalovirus exposure and HLA in healthy donors. PCR used 60 Vbeta primers and 13 Jbeta primers. Here immunoSEQ multiplex PCR was the method, and the copy in TCRdb shows in-frame clones only, minus some. Of about 170,000 clones in the sample, around 83% were seen once. Germline CDR1 SGHTA, CDR2 FQGNSA. CDR3 length equals 17 residues. With 5 bases clipped from V and 2 bases from J, the junction kept 10 bases outside the gene matches. The sequence came from a man aged 25-45 years in good health and CMV-seropositive. The sample comprised PBMCs. J is TRBJ1-5 and V is TRBV7-2; 9 bases map to TRBD1. The CDR3 DNA follows: TGTGCCAGCAGCCCTTACCGACAGGGGGGCCGCAATCAGCCCCAGCATTTT. Protein product: CASSPYRQGGRNQPQHF.